This T cell receptor beta chain was retrieved from a study of identical twins (dated by TCRdb to between 2015 and 2016). About the investigation overall: TCR alpha and beta repertoires from monozygotic twins, unrelated adults of various ages and cord blood were deep-sequenced to test whether fetal clonotypes persist. Replicate twin experiments were performed at different times using different library preparation protocols to rule out contamination.

Here is what the overall study found, with its caveats: Because the same donors could not be followed over many years, conclusions were based on cross-sectional statistical analysis. Compared with coincidental sharing between unrelated individuals, out-of-frame TCR alpha sequences shared between twins had an excess of sequences with low generation probability. The excess sharing between twins in beta out-of-frame sequences was weaker because fewer shared sequences reduced the signal-to-noise ratio. Invariant T cells such as MAIT and iNKT could partly confound zero-insertion analyses, although diverse VJ usage argued against such confounding for most clonotypes. Fewer insertions were carried by abundant cord blood beta clonotypes; a weaker similar trend was observed in young adult naive repertoires, while no such trend was observed in memory repertoires. In monozygotic twins, recombination models systematically underestimated out-of-frame TCR alpha sharing, but the models matched the sharing seen between unrelated individuals.

Receptors were amplified or captured by 5' RACE. The sequencer was an Illumina HiSeq 2000. Template switching introduced a universal primer binding site; the final cDNA contained a unique molecular identifier, enabling accurate counting of TCR cDNA molecules. Specific primers in the conserved constant-segment region were used to synthesize first-strand cDNA for the TCR alpha and beta chains. To control for contamination, every cDNA library carried two barcodes: a SMART-Mk sample barcode plus Illumina barcodes. Two successive PCR steps introduced TruSeq adapter sequences along with Illumina sample barcodes. TCR alpha and beta cDNA libraries were sequenced on the Illumina HiSeq platform with custom primers. The original methods were these. Unique molecular identifiers were extracted from raw reads with MiGEC, and CDR3 positions were determined with MiXCR. For each individual, recombination models were inferred using an EM algorithm with the repgenHMM and IGoR tools. Shared clonotype analysis was performed with the tcR package in R, normalizing sharing by the product of cloneset sizes. To study raw recombination without the effects of thymic and clonal selection, out-of-frame nonproductive sequences were analyzed. The public reads were quality trimmed at Q25 with fastp and then assembled into clones with MiXCR by TCRdb, keeping productive beta chains. Identical CDR3 protein sequences are pooled into one entry, listed with their most common genes and DNA. Clone size and V and J calls follow TCRdb, not the original study. The sample table holds about 810,000 distinct CDR3 sequences, of which 10% to 15% were seen once. Of the sample, under 2% is held by the ten largest clones.

There are a few counts of this clonotype. Its antigen target is currently unknown. Per-base quality was not reported, and no clone a single base away is much larger than it. The CDR3 runs 16 residues from the cysteine to the phenylalanine. CDR3 DNA is the only sequence kept; it has 48 bases, read in frame from the first base. CDR1 and CDR2 are read off the germline V gene as SGHRS and YFSETQ. Deletion took 0 bases off V and 3 bases off J, with a span of 12 bases between the germline ends. Only healthy Caucasian donors were included. The twin cohort comprised three pairs of female monozygotic twins, all aged roughly 18 to 30 years. Peripheral blood mononuclear cells were the source from which RNA for the TCR libraries was isolated. These sequences were also reported in another study, on yellow fever vaccine responses in identical twins. Reported in the second study: The authors reported that the T cell response to vaccination in identical twins appeared partly convergent and partly personalized. In identical twins, the study followed T cell clones that responded to the vaccine with precision.

The chain uses TRBV5-1 and TRBJ2-2; no D gene call is confident. Material for sequencing was PBMCs. The clonotype was recovered from a woman aged 18-35 years in good health. The sequenced DNA: TGCGCCAGCAGCTTGGCCGCGGCAGTTGACACCGGGGAGCTGTTTTTT. This gives the protein CASSLAAAVDTGELFF.